This TCR beta chain appears in the sequencing data of a study of graft-versus-host responses after intestinal transplantation. Study results and limitations: Early post-transplant declines in HvG were associated with peak levels of circulating GvH clones.

Method: immunoSEQ multiplex PCR; TCRdb's copy keeps in-frame clones and lacks some. The sample includes 99,000 or so clones, around 92% of them seen just once. This CDR3 is built from 13 residues. Germline-derived CDR1 and CDR2 are MGHDK and SYGVNS. The V segment lost 3 bases and the J segment 8 bases; nucleotides outside the gene matches: 4. Notes on this clone: What it binds is unknown.

This clonotype was sampled from a human donor who was the organ donor for an intestinal transplant. Specimen: unstimulated CD8+ T cells sorted from spleen or lymph node cells, collected before transplant. The chain carries TRBV25-1 and TRBJ1-2; 9 bases agree with TRBD1. The CDR3 DNA is TGTGCCAGCAGTGACCGGGACAGGGACGGCTACACCTTC. It translates to CASSDRDRDGYTF.